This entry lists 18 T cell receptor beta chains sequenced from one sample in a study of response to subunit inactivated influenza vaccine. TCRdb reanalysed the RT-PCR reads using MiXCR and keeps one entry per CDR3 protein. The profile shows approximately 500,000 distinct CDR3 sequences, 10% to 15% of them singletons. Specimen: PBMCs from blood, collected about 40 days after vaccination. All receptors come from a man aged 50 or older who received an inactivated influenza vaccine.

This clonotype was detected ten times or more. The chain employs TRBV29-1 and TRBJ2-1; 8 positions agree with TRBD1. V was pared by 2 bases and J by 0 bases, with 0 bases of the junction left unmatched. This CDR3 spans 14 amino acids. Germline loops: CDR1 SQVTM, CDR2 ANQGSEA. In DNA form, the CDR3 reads TGCAGCGTTGAAACAGGGGGCTCCTACAATGAGCAGTTCTTC. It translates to CSVETGGSYNEQFF.

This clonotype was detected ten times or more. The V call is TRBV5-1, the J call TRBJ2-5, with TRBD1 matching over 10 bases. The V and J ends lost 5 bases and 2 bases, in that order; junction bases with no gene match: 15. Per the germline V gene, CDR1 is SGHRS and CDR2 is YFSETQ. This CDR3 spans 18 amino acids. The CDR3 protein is CASRRRGRGQGRQETQYF. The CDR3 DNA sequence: TGCGCCAGCAGACGTAGAGGACGGGGACAGGGGCGACAAGAGACCCAGTACTTC.

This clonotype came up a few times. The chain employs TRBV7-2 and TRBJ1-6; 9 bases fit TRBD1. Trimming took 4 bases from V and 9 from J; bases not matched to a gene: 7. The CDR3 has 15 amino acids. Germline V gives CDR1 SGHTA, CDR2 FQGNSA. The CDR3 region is CASSYQDRGGSPLHF. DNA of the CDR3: TGTGCCAGCAGCTACCAGGACAGGGGAGGTTCACCCCTCCACTTT.

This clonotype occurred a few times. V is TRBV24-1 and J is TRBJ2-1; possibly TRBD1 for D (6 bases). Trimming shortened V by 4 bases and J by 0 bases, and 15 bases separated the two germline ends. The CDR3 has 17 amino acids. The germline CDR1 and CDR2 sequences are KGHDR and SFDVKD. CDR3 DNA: TGTGCCACCAGTGACCCAGGACAGCCGAGCTCCTACAATGAGCAGTTCTTC. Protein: CATSDPGQPSSYNEQFF.

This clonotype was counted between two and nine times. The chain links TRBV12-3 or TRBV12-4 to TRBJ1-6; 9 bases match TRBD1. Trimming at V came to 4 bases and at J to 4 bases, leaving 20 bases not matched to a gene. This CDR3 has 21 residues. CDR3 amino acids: CASSSTPGTGKDYPYNSPLHF. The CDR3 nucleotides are TGTGCCAGCAGTTCGACTCCCGGGACAGGGAAAGATTACCCTTATAATTCACCCCTCCACTTT.

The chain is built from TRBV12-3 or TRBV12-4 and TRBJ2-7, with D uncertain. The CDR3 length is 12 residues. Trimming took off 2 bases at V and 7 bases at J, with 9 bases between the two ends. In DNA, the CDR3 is TGTGCCAGCAGTTTAAGTGGGATTGAGCAGTACTTC. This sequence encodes CASSLSGIEQYF.

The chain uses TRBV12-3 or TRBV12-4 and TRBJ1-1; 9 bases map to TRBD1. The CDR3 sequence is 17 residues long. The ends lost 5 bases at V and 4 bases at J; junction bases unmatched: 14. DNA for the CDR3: TGTGCCAGCAGTCCACCCGGGACAGGGAATTGGGGCACTGAAGCTTTCTTT. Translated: CASSPPGTGNWGTEAFF.

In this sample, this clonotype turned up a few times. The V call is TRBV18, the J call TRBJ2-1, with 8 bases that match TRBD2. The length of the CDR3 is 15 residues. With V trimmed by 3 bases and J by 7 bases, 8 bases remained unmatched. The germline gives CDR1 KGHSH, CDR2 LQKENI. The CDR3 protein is CASSPALAGGNEQFF. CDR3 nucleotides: TGTGCCAGCTCACCGGCGTTGGCGGGGGGAAATGAGCAGTTCTTC.

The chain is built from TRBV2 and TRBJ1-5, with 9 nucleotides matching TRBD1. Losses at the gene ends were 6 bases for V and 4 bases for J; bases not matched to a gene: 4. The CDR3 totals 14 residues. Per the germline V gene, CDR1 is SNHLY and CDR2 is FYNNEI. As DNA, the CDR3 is TGTGCCAGCAGGGAGGACAGGGGTAATCAGCCCCAGCATTTT. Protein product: CASREDRGNQPQHF.

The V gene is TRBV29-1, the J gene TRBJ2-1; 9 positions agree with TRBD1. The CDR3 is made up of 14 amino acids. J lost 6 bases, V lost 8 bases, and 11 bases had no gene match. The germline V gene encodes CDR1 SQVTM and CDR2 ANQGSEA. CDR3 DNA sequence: TGCAGCCCCTCAACCCCGGGACAGGGCAATGAGCAGTTCTTC. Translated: CSPSTPGQGNEQFF.

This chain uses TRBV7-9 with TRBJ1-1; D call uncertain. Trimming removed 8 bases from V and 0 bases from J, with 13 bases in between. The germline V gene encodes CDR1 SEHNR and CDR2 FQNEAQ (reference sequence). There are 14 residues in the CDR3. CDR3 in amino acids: CASSEWGMNTEAFF. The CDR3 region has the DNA TGTGCCAGCTCAGAGTGGGGTATGAACACTGAAGCTTTCTTT.

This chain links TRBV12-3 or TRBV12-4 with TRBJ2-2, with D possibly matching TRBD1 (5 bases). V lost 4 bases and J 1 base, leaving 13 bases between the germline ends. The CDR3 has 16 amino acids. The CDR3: CASSSLTEVNTGELFF. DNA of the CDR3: TGTGCCAGCAGTTCATTGACAGAAGTGAACACCGGGGAGCTGTTTTTT.

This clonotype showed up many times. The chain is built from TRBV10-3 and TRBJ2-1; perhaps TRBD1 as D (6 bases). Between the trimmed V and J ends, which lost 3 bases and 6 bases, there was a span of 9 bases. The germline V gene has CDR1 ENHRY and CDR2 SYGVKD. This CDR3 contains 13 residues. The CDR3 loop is CAISETGPNEQFF. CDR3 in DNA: TGTGCCATCAGTGAAACAGGGCCCAATGAGCAGTTCTTC.

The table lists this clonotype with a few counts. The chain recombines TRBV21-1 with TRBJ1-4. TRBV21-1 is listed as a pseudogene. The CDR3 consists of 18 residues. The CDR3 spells CASSKALNPRGANEKLFF. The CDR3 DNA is TGTGCCAGCAGCAAAGCGCTCAACCCTAGGGGAGCTAATGAAAAACTGTTTTTT.

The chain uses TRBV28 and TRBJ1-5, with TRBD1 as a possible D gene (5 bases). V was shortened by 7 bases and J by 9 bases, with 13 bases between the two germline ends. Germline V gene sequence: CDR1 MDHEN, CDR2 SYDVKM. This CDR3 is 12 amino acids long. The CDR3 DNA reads TGTGCCAGCACCCTGGGGCCCAGGCCCCAGCATTTT. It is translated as CASTLGPRPQHF.

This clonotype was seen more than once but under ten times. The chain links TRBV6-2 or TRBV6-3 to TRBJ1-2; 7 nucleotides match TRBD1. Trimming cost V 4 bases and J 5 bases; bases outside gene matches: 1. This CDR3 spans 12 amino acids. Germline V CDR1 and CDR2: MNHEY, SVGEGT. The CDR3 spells CASSWTGYGYTF. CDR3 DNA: TGTGCCAGCAGTTGGACAGGTTATGGCTACACCTTC.

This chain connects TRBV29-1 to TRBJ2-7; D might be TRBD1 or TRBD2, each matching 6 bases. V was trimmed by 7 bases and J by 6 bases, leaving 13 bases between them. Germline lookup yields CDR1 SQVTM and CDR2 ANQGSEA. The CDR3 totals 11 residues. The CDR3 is CSAKGGAEQYF. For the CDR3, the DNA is TGCAGCGCCAAGGGGGGAGCCGAGCAGTACTTC.

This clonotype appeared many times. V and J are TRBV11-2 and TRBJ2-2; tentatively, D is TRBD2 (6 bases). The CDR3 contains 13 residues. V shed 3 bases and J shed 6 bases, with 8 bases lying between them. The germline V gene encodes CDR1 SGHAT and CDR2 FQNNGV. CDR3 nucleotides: TGTGCCAGCAGCTTCGGGGGACCCGGGGAGCTGTTTTTT. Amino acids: CASSFGGPGELFF.